Detailed here is one T cell receptor (beta chain). The antigen is unknown. Trimming took 5 bases from V and 6 from J, leaving 8 bases between them. The length of the CDR3 is 12 residues. Germline V gene lookup returns CDR1 DFQATT and CDR2 SNEGSKA (reference sequence). TCR beta VDJ and CDR3 were profiled, and genomic DNA was the template. Each CDR3 protein is one row after TCRdb ran MiXCR on the reads. The sample lists 150,000 or so distinct CDR3 sequences, about 48% seen once, with roughly 12% in the top ten. These data come from a study of CD8+CD57+ T cells in acquired aplastic anemia. General study findings and limits: Overlapping CD8+ CDR3 repertoires of patients and controls contained nearly 30 shared sequences.

Flow cytometry had shown expanded CD8+CD57+ cells in the patients chosen for sequencing. At blood sampling, none of the patients had yet received therapy. This clonotype originated in a human donor with aplastic anemia. This chain uses TRBV20-1 with TRBJ1-6, with a tentative D call TRBD1 (5 bases). The sample consisted of sorted CD4+, CD8+, or CD8+CD57+ T cells (not recorded which) from PBMCs. DNA of the CDR3: TGCAGTGCTCGGGACGGTAATTCACCCCTCCACTTT. Protein sequence: CSARDGNSPLHF.